This TCR beta chain appears in the sequencing data of a study of T-cell reconstitution after alpha-beta-depleted transplantation in children (TCRdb year 2016). In terms of the full investigation: Using TCR repertoire profiling, the study followed T-cell immune reconstitution in a quantitative way in children after TCRalphabeta/CD19-depleted allogeneic hematopoietic cell transplantation.

Reading from cysteine to phenylalanine, the CDR3 counts 17 amino acids. Only the CDR3 portion is preserved as DNA: 51 bases, with reading frame beginning at the first base. Deletion took 2 bases off V and 0 bases off J, with a span of 16 bases between the germline ends. Library method: PCR. TCRdb shows the sequencer as Illumina HiSeq 2500. TCR libraries were prepared with molecular barcoding, using unique molecular identifiers to normalize TCRbeta repertoire quantification. The public reads were reprocessed in TCRdb via fastp at Q25 and MiXCR, keeping in-frame beta chains. Merged by CDR3 protein, the rows form single entries marked with the most common genes and DNA. The sample table contains about 360,000 distinct CDR3 sequences; only one count was recorded for roughly 13% of them. Roughly 4.5% of the sample is taken by the ten largest. This clonotype was recorded at least ten times. What this receptor recognizes is not known. Base qualities were left out, and no much larger clone turns up one base away.

The sequence joins TRBV12-3 or TRBV12-4 to TRBJ1-1; the D gene cannot be named for sure. Sequences were derived from PBMCs, sampled from the stem cell graft. This clonotype was sampled from a human donor who donated a stem cell graft to a child with Fanconi anemia. In nucleotide form, the sequence is TGTGCCAGCAGTTTAAGTGGGTGGATCCCTGTGAACACTGAAGCTTTCTTT. This encodes CASSLSGWIPVNTEAFF.